This T cell receptor beta chain was found in a study of cytomegalovirus exposure and HLA in healthy donors. As to this clone: The antigen is not known.

Primers for the PCR totalled 60 Vbeta and 13 Jbeta. TCRdb's copy holds only in-frame clones and misses some; the assay was immunoSEQ multiplex PCR. The table has roughly 130,000 clones, under 90% seen once. This CDR3 spans 16 amino acids. V dropped 5 bases and J dropped 1; count of bases not matched to a gene: 7. CDR1 is KGHSH, CDR2 LQKENI, per germline. General study points: The authors confirmed in vitro that three CMV-associated chains were specific for CMV antigens. Among the most significant clusters, several appeared linked to common viral pathogens in a later analysis. A previous analysis found most TCR beta V segments productive roughly 90% or roughly 30% of the time. In a later analysis, HLA-associated beta chains showed higher expansion and lower generation probabilities than comparable chains.

Sequenced material: PBMCs. The clonotype was recovered from a man aged 18 to 30 in good health and CMV-seronegative. The J gene is TRBJ1-1, the V gene TRBV18; 10 bases fit TRBD1. The CDR3 DNA reads TGTGCCAGCTCAAATACAGGGACAGGGGCGAACACTGAAGCTTTCTTT. Its translation is CASSNTGTGANTEAFF.